This entry lists 18 T cell receptor beta chains sequenced from one sample in a study of blood T cells in healthy people across ages. Combining a sample-barcoded 5' primer with a J-beta primer mix, a second PCR ran for roughly 7 to 12 cycles. From the 5' RACE reads, TCRdb called clonotypes with MiXCR, one entry per CDR3 protein. The table shows about 720,000 distinct CDR3 sequences, with 22% occurring only once. The sequencing sample was made of blood. The receptors derive from a man in his 70s in good health.

The chain's CDR3 is CASSPLRMGGYTF. In DNA, the CDR3 is TGTGCCAGCAGCCCACTCAGAATGGGGGGCTACACCTTC. The chain uses TRBV3-1 and TRBJ1-2; D ambiguous. This CDR3 comprises 13 residues. V lost 4 bases and J 8 bases, leaving 14 bases between the germline ends. Germline values: CDR1 LGHDT, CDR2 YNNKEL (reference sequence).

This clonotype was detected a few times. V gene TRBV5-1 combines with J gene TRBJ1-1; TRBD1 agrees at 8 bases. V lost 6 bases to trimming and J lost 2 bases; unmatched junction nucleotides: 3. Germline-derived CDR1 and CDR2 are SGHRS and YFSETQ. There are 13 residues in the CDR3. The CDR3 reads CASKDRGNTEAFF. CDR3 DNA: TGCGCCAGCAAAGACAGGGGAAACACTGAAGCTTTCTTT.

The rearrangement uses TRBV28 and TRBJ1-2; D is uncertain. CDR1 and CDR2 from the germline V gene are MDHEN and SYDVKM. The CDR3 is 13 amino acids. V dropped 10 bases and J dropped 1 base, with 13 bases sitting between them. The DNA of the CDR3 is TGTGCCACCCACACCGGGCTTAACTATGGCTACACCTTC. Protein sequence: CATHTGLNYGYTF.

This clonotype was observed a few times. This chain connects TRBV11-3 to TRBJ2-5; a weak D match, TRBD2 (5 bases). The better agreement between TRBJ2-1 and the DNA end casts doubt on the J call. Germline loops: CDR1 SGHNT, CDR2 YENEEA. This CDR3 spans 15 amino acids. CDR3 sequence: CASSLGWLAWNEQFF. CDR3 DNA: TGTGCCAGCAGCTTAGGGTGGCTAGCTTGGAATGAGCAGTTCTTC.

This clonotype showed up just a few times. The rearrangement links TRBV2 to TRBJ2-6; D remains unclear. The V end was cut by 7 bases, the J end by 0 bases, with 19 bases between. The CDR3 runs to 18 residues. Germline V CDR1 and CDR2: SNHLY, FYNNEI. The CDR3 protein is CASTPRANGGSGANVLTF. CDR3 DNA: TGTGCCAGCACCCCAAGAGCAAATGGCGGCTCTGGGGCCAACGTCCTGACTTTC.

This clonotype has just a few counts. For the CDR3, the DNA is TGTGCCAGCAGTCCCCGGGGGGCGGCTGAAGCTTTCTTT. This gives the protein CASSPRGAAEAFF. The V and J genes are TRBV12-3 or TRBV12-4 and TRBJ1-1, with D maybe TRBD1 (6 bases). This CDR3 is 13 amino acids long. V shed 5 bases and J shed 6 bases, with 13 bases lying between them.

This chain uses TRBV16 with TRBJ2-4; maybe TRBD2 (5 bases). The V end lost 1 base, the J end lost 0 bases, and 13 bases lay between the germline ends. The germline CDR1 and CDR2 sequences are KGHSY and FQNENV. The CDR3 is 17 residues long. The CDR3 nucleotides read TGTGCCAGCAGCCAATTTGCCGCGGGCGTAGCCAAAAACATTCAGTACTTC. This encodes CASSQFAAGVAKNIQYF.

This clonotype occurred a few times. The J gene is TRBJ1-1, the V gene TRBV27; 8 nucleotides agree with TRBD1. The length of the CDR3 is 13 residues. V trimming: 7 bases; J trimming: 4 bases; junction bases outside the gene matches: 5. CDR1 MNHEY and CDR2 SMNVEV come from the germline V gene (reference sequence). CDR3 sequence (DNA): TGTGCCAGCAAACGTACAGGGGGCACTGAAGCTTTCTTT. Translation: CASKRTGGTEAFF.

The CDR3 sequence: CASSPRPHREETQYF. In nucleotides, the CDR3 is TGTGCCAGCTCACCAAGGCCTCACAGGGAAGAGACCCAGTACTTC. The chain employs TRBV18 and TRBJ2-5; a possible D gene is TRBD1 (6 bases). The germline V and J ends were trimmed by 2 bases and 3 bases, with 13 bases remaining between them. The CDR3 length is 15 residues. Germline V gives CDR1 KGHSH, CDR2 LQKENI.

V and J are TRBV3-1 and TRBJ1-3; the D gene is possibly TRBD1 (6 bases). Per germline, CDR1 LGHDT and CDR2 YNNKEL (reference sequence). The CDR3 length is 14 residues. V lost 6 bases and J 4 bases, leaving 13 bases between the germline ends. The DNA of the CDR3 is TGTGCCAGCAGTCTACAGGGTTACGGAAACACCATATATTTT. Its protein product is CASSLQGYGNTIYF.

The CDR3: CASSSTTQETQYF. For the CDR3, the DNA is TGTGCCAGCAGTTCGACAACTCAAGAGACCCAGTACTTC. The chain carries TRBV12-3 or TRBV12-4 and TRBJ2-5; D gene uncertain. CDR3 length: 13 amino acids. Trimming stripped 4 bases from V and 2 bases from J, with 8 bases between.

The chain uses TRBV14 and TRBJ2-5; D is unresolved. Near its end, the DNA agrees better with TRBJ2-7, so the J call may be wrong. The V gene's germline CDR1 is SGHDN and CDR2 FVKESK. The CDR3 has 12 amino acids. In DNA, the CDR3 is TGTGCCAGCAGCCAAGATCCCCACGAGCAGTACGTC. Translated: CASSQDPHEQYV.

With regard to this clonotype: The junction shows a germline mismatch at one end, possibly a read error. The gene calls are TRBV18 and TRBJ1-4, with 9 bases that match TRBD1. Germline CDR1 is KGHSH and CDR2 is LQKENI. The CDR3 is 16 amino acids. CDR3: CASSPQGATVNEKLSF. The CDR3 nucleotides read TGTGCCAGCTCCCCACAGGGGGCTACAGTTAATGAAAAACTGTCTTTT.

The rearrangement uses TRBV12-3 or TRBV12-4 and TRBJ1-3; possible D gene TRBD1, 5 bases. The length of the CDR3 is 14 residues. The V end was cut by 0 bases, the J end by 7 bases, with 10 bases between. CDR3 protein: CASSLAMAGNTIYF. The CDR3 nucleotides read TGTGCCAGCAGTTTAGCGATGGCAGGGAACACCATATATTTT.

For this clonotype: At one boundary the junction diverges from the germline segment, which might be a read error. This chain connects TRBV24-1 to TRBJ2-4; TRBD2 matches at 7 bases. The CDR3 runs to 15 residues. In germline, CDR1 is KGHDR, CDR2 SFDVKD. Here the CDR3 reads CATMGGGPQENIQYF. CDR3 nucleotide sequence: TGTGCCACCATGGGGGGAGGGCCCCAGGAAAACATTCAGTACTTT.

This clonotype was seen more than once but under ten times. The J gene is TRBJ2-5, the V gene TRBV11-1; maybe TRBD1 (6 bases). Per germline, CDR1 SGHAT and CDR2 FQDESV (reference sequence). V was pared by 6 bases and J by 2 bases, with 16 bases between. The CDR3 covers 15 residues. The CDR3 DNA reads TGTGCCAGCAGACATCCAGGGGCCGTTCAAGAGACCCAGTACTTC. The encoded protein is CASRHPGAVQETQYF.

The V and J genes are TRBV5-6 and TRBJ2-1; 7 bases map to TRBD1. The germline V gene encodes CDR1 SGHDT and CDR2 YYEEEE. The junction had 3 bases not matched to a gene; V was cut back by 4 bases and J by 5 bases. CDR3 length: 13 amino acids. In DNA, the CDR3 is TGTGCCAGCAGCCCCGGACAGGACAATGAGCAGTTCTTC. Translated: CASSPGQDNEQFF. The full variable domain, rest sourced from reference TRBV5-6 and TRBJ2-1, is DAGVTQSPTHLIKTRGQQVTLRCSPKSGHDTVSWYQQALGQGPQFIFQYYEEEERQRGNFPDRFSGHQFPNYSSELNVNALLLGDSALYLCASSPGQDNEQFFGPGTRLTVL.

The sample holds a few counts of this clonotype. In DNA, the CDR3 is TGCAGTGCTAGTCCTCCCCCGGGGGATGAAAAACTGTTTTTT. This sequence encodes CSASPPPGDEKLFF. V gene TRBV20-1 combines with J gene TRBJ1-4; D possibly corresponds to TRBD1 (5 bases). Germline lookup yields CDR1 DFQATT and CDR2 SNEGSKA (reference sequence). The CDR3 sequence is 14 residues long. V lost 3 bases to trimming and J lost 6 bases, with 14 bases between them.